The rows below give T cell receptor beta chains drawn from one sample of a study of shared clonotypes between healthy human individuals. Measured with immunoSEQ multiplex PCR; TCRdb has only the in-frame clones, and not every one. In the table there are roughly 2.5 million clones, around nine tenths of which are singletons. What was sequenced was naive CD4+ T cells sorted from blood. The receptor set was obtained from a man aged 18 to 30 in good health. Both conserved end residues are part of each CDR3. D genes are given only for firm matches. For some rows the clone size is stated as once, few or many, or as a class when expanded; others skip it.

V gene,J gene,clone size,D gene,CDR3 DNA,CDR3 protein
TRBV7-2,TRBJ2-3,.,.,TGTGCCAGCAGCCCAGGAAGCACAGATACGCAGTATTTT,CASSPGSTDTQYF
TRBV6-6,TRBJ2-5,.,TRBD2,TGTGCCAGCAGCAACGCTCTAGCGGGAGAGACCCAGTACTTC,CASSNALAGETQYF
TRBV6-5,TRBJ2-2,once,TRBD1,TGTGCCAGCAGTTACGGGACAGGGGGATACGGGGAGCTGTTTTTT,CASSYGTGGYGELFF
TRBV9,TRBJ1-3,.,TRBD1,TGTGCCAGCAGCGTAGGCGCGACAGGGGGTTCTGGAAACACCATATATTTT,CASSVGATGGSGNTIYF
TRBV7-3,TRBJ2-3,.,TRBD2,TGTGCCAGCCCTCTAGCGGGGGGCGGAGATACGCAGTATTTT,CASPLAGGGDTQYF
TRBV11-2,TRBJ2-2,once,.,TGTGCCAGCAGCCACGGACAGGGAGGGTTCTTTGAGCGGGAGCTGTTTTTT,CASSHGQGGFFERELFF
TRBV2,TRBJ2-5,once,.,TGTGCCAGCAGAGTCCAAGAGACCCAGTACTTC,CASRVQETQYF
TRBV2,TRBJ2-2,.,.,TGTGCCAGCAGCCGAACCGGGGAGCTGTTTTTT,CASSRTGELFF
TRBV7-9,TRBJ1-1,.,.,TGTGCCAGCAGCCCGAACCTAGTGGGGGGTGAAGCTTTCTTT,CASSPNLVGGEAFF
TRBV5-1,TRBJ2-5,.,TRBD2,TGCGCCAGCAGCGTGGGACTAGCGGGGGAACACCAAGAGACCCAGTACTTC,CASSVGLAGEHQETQYF
TRBV28,TRBJ1-2,.,.,TGTGCCAGCAGTTCAATATCCCAGGCAGGGTTTAATGGCTACACCTTC,CASSSISQAGFNGYTF
TRBV6-1,TRBJ1-5,.,.,TGTGCCAGCAGTGAATTCAATCAGCCCCAGCATTTT,CASSEFNQPQHF
TRBV19,TRBJ1-5,.,.,TGTGCCAGTAGTATAGACAATCAGCCCCAGCATTTT,CASSIDNQPQHF
TRBV6-6,TRBJ1-5,few,.,TGTGCCGGAGGGGCAGGGGAGAGCAATCAGCCCCAGCATTTT,CAGGAGESNQPQHF
TRBV7-9,TRBJ2-1,once,.,TGTGCCAGCAGCTTAGCGTTAGCGGACCTCAATGAGCAGTTCTTC,CASSLALADLNEQFF
TRBV7-8,TRBJ2-6,.,.,TGTGCCAGCAGCTTAGCTGGGGGAACTGGGGCCAACGTCCTGACTTTC,CASSLAGGTGANVLTF
TRBV5-8,TRBJ2-7,.,.,TGTGCCAGCGTAACTTCCGGGCCGTATCCCTACGAGCAGTACTTC,CASVTSGPYPYEQYF
TRBV5-1,TRBJ1-5,.,.,TGCGCCAGTCGGGAGGGGAGGGAAGGCAATCAGCCCCAGCATTTT,CASREGREGNQPQHF
TRBV5-5,TRBJ1-3,few,.,TGTGCCAGCAGCTTCACACGACAGTCTGGAAACACCATATATTTT,CASSFTRQSGNTIYF
TRBV30,TRBJ2-6,.,.,TGTGCCTGGAGTGTTAGGGGAACGTCTGGGGCCAACGTCCTGACTTTC,CAWSVRGTSGANVLTF
TRBV4-1,TRBJ2-5,once,.,TGCGCCAGCAGCCTGACCCTCCCGGAGACCCAGTACTTC,CASSLTLPETQYF
TRBV5-5,TRBJ2-3,.,TRBD2,TGTGCCAGCAGCCGAACGATTAGCGGGGCCGGAGATACGCAGTATTTT,CASSRTISGAGDTQYF
TRBV18,TRBJ1-3,.,.,TGTGCCAGCTCACCCAAAAACTTGTGGGGCGCCGGGAACACCATATATTTT,CASSPKNLWGAGNTIYF
TRBV16,TRBJ1-1,.,TRBD1,TGTGCCAGCAGCCTGGGACAGGGGGAAACTGAAGCTTTCTTT,CASSLGQGETEAFF
TRBV6-5,TRBJ2-3,.,.,TGTGCCAGCCTAGACAGCTATACGCAGTATTTT,CASLDSYTQYF
TRBV5-1,TRBJ2-5,.,.,TGCGCCAGCAGCTTCAGGACCAGCCAAGAGACCCAGTACTTC,CASSFRTSQETQYF
TRBV19,TRBJ1-4,.,.,TGTGCCAGTAGGGGGAAAAAGGAAAAACTGTTTTTT,CASRGKKEKLFF
TRBV6-9,TRBJ2-7,.,.,TGTGCCAGGGTCTACGAGCAGTACTTC,CARVYEQYF
TRBV6-5,TRBJ2-2,.,.,TGTGCCAGCACTTCGGGCCGCTTCGTACCCGGGGAGCTGTTTTTT,CASTSGRFVPGELFF
TRBV7-2,TRBJ2-3,.,TRBD2,TGTGCCAGCAGCCGTCCGGTGGGACTAGCACCGGTTAATACAGATACGCAGTATTTT,CASSRPVGLAPVNTDTQYF
TRBV6-5,TRBJ1-2,.,.,TGTGCCAGCAGTTACGACAGTTCCCCTTCCTATGGCTACACCTTC,CASSYDSSPSYGYTF
TRBV4-1,TRBJ2-1,.,.,TGCGCCAGCAGCCAACAGGGGTGGGGAGAGGGCAACAATGAGCAGTTCTTC,CASSQQGWGEGNNEQFF
TRBV2,TRBJ2-5,.,TRBD2,TGTGCCGGAGGGACTAGCGGGGTACTTGACCAGTACTTC,CAGGTSGVLDQYF
TRBV7-8,TRBJ1-5,.,.,TGTGCCAGCAGCTTAGAGGGCAGAAAAAATCAGCCCCAGCATTTT,CASSLEGRKNQPQHF
TRBV9,TRBJ2-2,.,TRBD2,TGTGCCAGCACCCCTCTAGCGGGGGGGGCCGACACCGGGGAGCTGTTTTTT,CASTPLAGGADTGELFF
TRBV27,TRBJ2-7,.,.,TGTGCCAGCAGTTTAGGGGGTCAGCAGCAGTACTTC,CASSLGGQQQYF
TRBV7-2,TRBJ2-5,.,.,TGTGCCAGCAGCTTTGGCGGATTGGCCCAGTACTTC,CASSFGGLAQYF
TRBV9,TRBJ1-3,.,.,TGTGCCAGCAGCGTATCGTCAGCTACCTCTGGAAACACCATATATTTT,CASSVSSATSGNTIYF
TRBV25-1,TRBJ1-6,.,TRBD1,TGTGCCAGCAGTGGGGGACAGCCGAGCTCCTATAATTCACCCCTCCACTTT,CASSGGQPSSYNSPLHF
TRBV10-3,TRBJ1-1,.,TRBD1,TGTGCCATCAGTGAGGCCCCGACAGGGATAAACACTGAAGCTTTCTTT,CAISEAPTGINTEAFF
TRBV2,TRBJ2-1,.,.,TGTGCCAGCAGTGAAAGGATAGCTTCCAATGAGCAGTTCTTC,CASSERIASNEQFF